A selection of T cell receptor beta chains follows, all from one sample in a study of a mutant IDH1 vaccine in newly diagnosed glioma. Sequencing used immunoSEQ multiplex PCR; TCRdb keeps in-frame clones, though not all of them. Here the sample spans around 16,000 clones, just under 97% being singletons. Here the sequenced sample was peripheral blood mononuclear cells (PBMCs), taken from a glioma patient treated with radiotherapy, temozolomide or both. Source of these receptors: a woman between 18 and 29 years old with glioma. Some clones in this sample may be carry-over from other donors' samples. Both conserved end residues are part of each CDR3. D genes are given only for firm matches. Only some rows state a clone size, as once, few, many or a class for expanded clones.

>TRBV19|TRBJ1-2|TRBD1|-
CASSLQGGGYTF
TGTGCCAGTAGTCTTCAGGGGGGCGGCTACACCTTC
>TRBV6-5|TRBJ1-5|-|-
CASRPGPRGQPQHF
TGTGCCAGCAGACCGGGCCCTCGGGGGCAGCCCCAGCATTTT
>TRBV10-3|TRBJ2-2|TRBD2|-
CAITGLAGDAGELFF
TGTGCCATCACCGGACTAGCGGGAGACGCCGGGGAGCTGTTTTTT
>TRBV4-1|TRBJ2-7|TRBD2|-
CASSQGTSGSSYEQYF
TGCGCCAGCAGCCAAGGGACTAGCGGGAGTAGCTACGAGCAGTACTTC
>TRBV10-2|TRBJ1-1|TRBD1|-
CASSPRTGVSDEAFF
TGCGCCAGCAGTCCTAGGACAGGGGTTTCGGATGAAGCTTTCTTT
>TRBV29-1|TRBJ2-7|-|once
CSVTGTRNHEQYF
TGCAGCGTCACCGGGACACGGAACCACGAGCAGTACTTC
>TRBV6-1|TRBJ2-5|TRBD1|-
CASSGQGAVSETQYF
TGTGCCAGCAGTGGACAGGGGGCCGTTTCAGAGACCCAGTACTTC
>TRBV29-1|TRBJ2-7|-|-
CSVEDEGYEQYF
TGCAGCGTTGAGGACGAGGGCTACGAGCAGTACTTC
>TRBV2|TRBJ2-2|-|-
CASTRGGSTGELFF
TGTGCCAGCACCAGGGGAGGTTCCACCGGGGAGCTGTTTTTT
>TRBV28|TRBJ2-2|-|-
CASSFRLGGTGELFF
TGTGCCAGCAGTTTTCGTCTCGGGGGTACCGGGGAGCTGTTTTTT
>TRBV19|TRBJ1-6|-|-
CASSMGSLHSPLHF
TGTGCCAGTAGTATGGGCAGCCTTCATTCACCCCTCCACTTT
>TRBV11-2|TRBJ2-1|-|-
CASSLDRARSSYNEQFF
TGTGCCAGCAGCTTAGATAGAGCTAGGAGCTCCTACAATGAGCAGTTCTTC
>TRBV7-9|TRBJ1-5|TRBD1|once
CASSLTAGGNQPQHF
TGTGCCAGCAGCCTGACTGCAGGGGGAAATCAGCCCCAGCATTTT
>TRBV28|TRBJ2-1|-|-
CASSLTGSLYNEQFF
TGTGCCAGCAGTTTAACGGGATCTCTCTACAATGAGCAGTTCTTC
>TRBV18|TRBJ1-1|-|-
CASSPTRDLRSNTEAFF
TGTGCCAGCTCACCAACGAGGGATTTGCGATCGAACACTGAAGCTTTCTTT
>TRBV18|TRBJ2-5|-|-
CASSPSVRREETQYF
TGTGCCAGCTCACCCTCGGTTCGAAGGGAAGAGACCCAGTACTTC
>TRBV7-8|TRBJ2-7|TRBD1|-
CASTGQGGTYEQYF
TGTGCCAGCACTGGACAGGGGGGTACCTACGAGCAGTACTTC
>TRBV21-1|TRBJ1-6|-|-
CASSKEAPSSYNSPLHF
TGTGCCAGCAGCAAAGAGGCCCCGAGCTCCTATAATTCACCCCTCCACTTT
>TRBV5-6|TRBJ2-5|-|-
CASSRWETQYF
TGTGCCAGCAGTCGTTGGGAGACCCAGTACTTC
>TRBV11-2|TRBJ2-7|-|-
CASSFAAGAHYEQYF
TGTGCCAGCAGCTTCGCGGCAGGGGCGCACTACGAGCAGTACTTC
>TRBV11-3|TRBJ2-5|-|-
CASTPGGREGETQYF
TGTGCCAGCACCCCCGGGGGCAGGGAGGGAGAGACCCAGTACTTC
>TRBV5-8|TRBJ2-3|-|-
CASSLSEVSPDTQYF
TGTGCCAGCAGCTTGTCGGAGGTGAGCCCAGATACGCAGTATTTT
>TRBV7-2|TRBJ1-6|-|-
CASSLARGSPLHF
TGTGCCAGCAGCTTAGCCCGGGGATCACCCCTCCACTTT
>TRBV6-6|TRBJ2-7|-|once
CASRKLQVGDEQYF
TGTGCCAGCCGAAAGTTACAGGTGGGGGACGAGCAGTACTTC
>TRBV7-2|TRBJ1-5|-|-
CASSLEQPQHF
TGTGCCAGCAGCTTAGAACAGCCCCAGCATTTT
>TRBV27|TRBJ2-7|-|-
CASSLGPNYEQYF
TGTGCCAGCAGTTTAGGTCCCAATTACGAGCAGTACTTC
>TRBV5-1|TRBJ1-4|TRBD1|-
CASSLRQQGGSEKLFF
TGCGCCAGCAGCTTGCGTCAACAGGGGGGTTCTGAAAAACTGTTTTTT
>TRBV5-1|TRBJ2-2|TRBD2|-
CASSIGTSGLINTGELFF
TGCGCCAGCAGCATCGGGACTAGCGGGCTCATAAACACCGGGGAGCTGTTTTTT
>TRBV27|TRBJ1-5|-|-
CASSLKVGSNQPQHF
TGTGCCAGCAGTTTAAAAGTCGGGAGCAATCAGCCCCAGCATTTT
>TRBV30|TRBJ1-2|-|-
CAWSDFGYTF
TGTGCCTGGAGCGACTTTGGCTACACCTTC
>TRBV19|TRBJ1-5|-|-
CASSIGVSQPQHF
TGTGCCAGTAGTATAGGGGTAAGTCAGCCCCAGCATTTT
>TRBV7-2|TRBJ2-5|-|once
CASSGAVQETQYF
TGTGCCAGCAGTGGGGCGGTCCAAGAGACCCAGTACTTC
>TRBV4-1|TRBJ1-3|-|-
CASSQEVSGNTIYF
TGCGCCAGCAGCCAAGAAGTATCGGGAAACACCATATATTTT
>TRBV4-1|TRBJ2-7|TRBD2|-
CASSQETSGNYEQYF
TGCGCCAGCAGCCAAGAAACTAGCGGTAATTACGAGCAGTACTTC
>TRBV27|TRBJ1-5|TRBD1|-
CASSSRQGPSNQPQHF
TGTGCCAGCAGTTCCCGACAGGGGCCTAGCAATCAGCCCCAGCATTTT
>TRBV18|TRBJ1-2|TRBD1|-
CASSESAGGVRYSSNYGYTF
TGTGCCAGCTCAGAGTCCGCAGGGGGCGTCAGGTATTCGTCTAACTATGGCTACACCTTC
>TRBV28|TRBJ2-7|-|once
CASSSGTEPYEQYF
TGTGCCAGCAGTAGCGGGACAGAACCATACGAGCAGTACTTC
>TRBV18|TRBJ2-7|-|-
CASSLIGASDVTYEQYF
TGTGCCAGCTCCCTTATCGGGGCGTCGGACGTGACCTACGAGCAGTACTTC
>TRBV27|TRBJ1-2|TRBD1|-
CASSWTGGAYGYTF
TGTGCCAGCAGTTGGACAGGGGGTGCCTATGGCTACACCTTC
>TRBV13|TRBJ2-3|TRBD2|-
CASSSQDSGASTDTQYF
TGTGCCAGCAGCTCGCAGGATAGCGGGGCTAGCACAGATACGCAGTATTTT
>TRBV18|TRBJ1-5|TRBD1|-
CASSPQGGNQPQHF
TGTGCCAGCTCACCGCAGGGGGGCAATCAGCCCCAGCATTTT
>TRBV7-6|TRBJ2-5|-|once
CASSYEIRETQYF
TGTGCCAGCAGCTACGAGATTAGGGAGACCCAGTACTTC
>TRBV27|TRBJ2-7|-|-
CASSLSPSYEQYF
TGTGCCAGCAGTTTATCGCCCTCTTACGAGCAGTACTTC
>TRBV5-6|TRBJ1-5|-|-
CASSNRDGPSNQPQHF
TGTGCCAGCAGCAACCGGGACGGGCCTAGCAATCAGCCCCAGCATTTT
>TRBV11-3|TRBJ1-1|-|-
CASSPRGVRDTEAFF
TGTGCCAGCAGCCCCCGAGGGGTCAGGGACACTGAAGCTTTCTTT
>TRBV28|TRBJ1-4|-|-
CASSASMGVLANEKLFF
TGTGCCAGCAGCGCCAGCATGGGAGTTCTGGCTAATGAAAAACTGTTTTTT
>TRBV27|TRBJ2-5|-|-
CASSLEGAETQYF
TGTGCCAGCAGTTTAGAAGGGGCAGAGACCCAGTACTTC
>TRBV10-3|TRBJ2-1|TRBD2|-
CAAEGTSGSQASYNEQFF
TGTGCCGCCGAGGGGACTAGCGGGAGCCAAGCCTCCTACAATGAGCAGTTCTTC
>TRBV11-2|TRBJ2-7|-|-
CASSLVPYEQYF
TGTGCCAGCAGCTTAGTCCCCTACGAGCAGTACTTC
>TRBV7-2|TRBJ1-2|-|-
CASSLEGQGWSGYTF
TGTGCCAGCAGCTTAGAGGGTCAGGGTTGGAGTGGCTACACCTTC